This T cell receptor (beta chain) is from a study of identical twins. This clonotype was counted a few times. The germline V gene has CDR1 LNHNV and CDR2 YYDKDF (reference sequence). The CDR3 spans 17 residues. The trim removed 0 bases at V and 1 base at J, leaving 8 bases unmatched. One entry per CDR3 protein results from TCRdb running MiXCR on the 5' RACE reads. The sample shows hundreds of thousands of distinct CDR3 sequences, approximately 13% of them seen only once. Every one of the donors was a healthy Caucasian. This same sample was also taken into another study, of yellow fever vaccine responses in identical twins.

The receptor was isolated from a woman between 18 and 29 years old in good health. This rearrangement joins TRBV15 to TRBJ2-5; 7 bases line up with TRBD1. Specimen: PBMCs. CDR3 DNA: TGTGCCACCAGCAGAGATCTTACAGCAGGGGGCCAAGAGACCCAGTACTTC. Translation: CATSRDLTAGGQETQYF.